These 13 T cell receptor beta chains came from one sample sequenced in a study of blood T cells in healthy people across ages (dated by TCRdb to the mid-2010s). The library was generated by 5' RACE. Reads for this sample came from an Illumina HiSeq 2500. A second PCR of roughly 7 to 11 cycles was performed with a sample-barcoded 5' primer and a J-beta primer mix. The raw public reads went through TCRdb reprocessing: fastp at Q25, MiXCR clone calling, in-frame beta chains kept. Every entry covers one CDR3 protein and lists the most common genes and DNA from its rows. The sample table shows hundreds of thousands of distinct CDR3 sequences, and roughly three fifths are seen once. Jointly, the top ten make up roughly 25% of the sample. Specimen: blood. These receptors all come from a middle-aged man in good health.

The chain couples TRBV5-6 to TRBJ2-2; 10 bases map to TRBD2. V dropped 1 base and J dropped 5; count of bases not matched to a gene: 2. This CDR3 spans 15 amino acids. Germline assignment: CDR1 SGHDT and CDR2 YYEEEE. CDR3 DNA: TGTGCCAGCAGCTTGCCTAGCGGGGGAACCGGGGAGCTGTTTTTT. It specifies CASSLPSGGTGELFF.

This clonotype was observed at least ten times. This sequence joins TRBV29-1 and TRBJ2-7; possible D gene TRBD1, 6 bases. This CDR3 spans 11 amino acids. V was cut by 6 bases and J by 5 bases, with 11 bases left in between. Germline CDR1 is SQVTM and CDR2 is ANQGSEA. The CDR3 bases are TGCAGCGTGGGGGCCACCCACGAGCAGTACTTC. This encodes CSVGATHEQYF.

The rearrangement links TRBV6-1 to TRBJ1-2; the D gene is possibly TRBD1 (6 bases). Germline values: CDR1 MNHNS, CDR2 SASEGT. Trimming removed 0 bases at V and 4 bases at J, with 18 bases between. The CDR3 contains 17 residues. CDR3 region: CASSEAGRGAQSYGYTF. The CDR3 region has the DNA TGTGCCAGCAGTGAAGCGGGAAGGGGGGCGCAGAGCTATGGCTACACCTTC.

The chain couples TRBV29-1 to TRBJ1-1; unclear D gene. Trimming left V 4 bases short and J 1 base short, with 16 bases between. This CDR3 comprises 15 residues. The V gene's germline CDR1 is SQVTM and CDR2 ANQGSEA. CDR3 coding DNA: TGCAGCGTTGGGGGTAATCGGCAGAGGAACACTGAAGCTTTCTTT. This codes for CSVGGNRQRNTEAFF.

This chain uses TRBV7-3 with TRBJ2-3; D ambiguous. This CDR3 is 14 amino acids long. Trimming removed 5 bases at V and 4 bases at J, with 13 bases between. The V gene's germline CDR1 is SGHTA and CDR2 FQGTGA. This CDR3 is CASSPSLTADTQYF. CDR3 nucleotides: TGTGCCAGCAGCCCGTCCCTAACTGCAGATACGCAGTATTTT.

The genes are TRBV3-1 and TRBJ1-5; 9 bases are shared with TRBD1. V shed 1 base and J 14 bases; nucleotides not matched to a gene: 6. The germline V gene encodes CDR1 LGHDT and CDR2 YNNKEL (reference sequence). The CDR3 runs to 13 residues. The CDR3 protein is CASSQAPGQGKHF. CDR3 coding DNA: TGTGCCAGCAGCCAAGCCCCAGGACAGGGGAAGCATTTT.

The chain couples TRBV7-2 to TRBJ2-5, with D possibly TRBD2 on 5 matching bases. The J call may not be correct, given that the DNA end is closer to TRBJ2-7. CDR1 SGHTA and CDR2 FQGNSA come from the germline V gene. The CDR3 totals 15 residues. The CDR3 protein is CASSLSGPSPIEQYF. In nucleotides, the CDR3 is TGTGCCAGCAGCTTATCAGGACCTAGCCCTATCGAGCAGTACTTC.

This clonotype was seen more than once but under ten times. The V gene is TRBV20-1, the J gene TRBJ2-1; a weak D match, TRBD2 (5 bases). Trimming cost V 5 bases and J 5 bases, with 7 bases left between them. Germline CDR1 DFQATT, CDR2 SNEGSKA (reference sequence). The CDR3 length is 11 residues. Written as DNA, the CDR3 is TGCAGTGCTTCCGGGAACAATGAGCAGTTCTTC. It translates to CSASGNNEQFF.

This CDR3 reads CASSQASLRRGLYGYTF. CDR3 bases: TGTGCCAGCAGCCAAGCGTCCTTAAGAAGGGGGCTCTATGGCTACACCTTC. The chain is built from TRBV14 and TRBJ1-2; 7 bases agree with TRBD1. This CDR3 is built from 17 residues. The V gene's germline CDR1 is SGHDN and CDR2 FVKESK. V lost 1 base, J lost 4 bases, and 12 bases stayed unmatched.

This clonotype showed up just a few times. The CDR3, as DNA: TGTGCCAGCAGCCCCCGAGAGGGGGACACCGGGGAGCTGTTTTTT. As protein: CASSPREGDTGELFF. The V and J genes are TRBV4-2 and TRBJ2-2, with D possibly being TRBD1 (6 bases). Germline assignment: CDR1 LGHNA and CDR2 YNFKEQ. The CDR3 is 15 residues long. Trimming cost V 4 bases and J 3 bases, with 12 bases left between them.

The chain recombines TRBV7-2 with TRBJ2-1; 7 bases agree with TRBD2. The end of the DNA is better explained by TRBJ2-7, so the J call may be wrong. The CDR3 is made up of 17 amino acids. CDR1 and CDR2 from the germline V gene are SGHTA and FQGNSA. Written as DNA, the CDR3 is TGTGCCAGCAGCTTAGCGAACCTAGCGGCTACACCCTACGAGCAGTACTTC. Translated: CASSLANLAATPYEQYF.

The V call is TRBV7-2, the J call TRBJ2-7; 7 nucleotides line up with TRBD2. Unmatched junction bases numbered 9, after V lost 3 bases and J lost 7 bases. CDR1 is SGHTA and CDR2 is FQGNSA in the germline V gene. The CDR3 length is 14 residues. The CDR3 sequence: CASSFASGRNEQYF. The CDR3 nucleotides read TGTGCCAGCAGCTTTGCTAGCGGCCGCAATGAGCAGTACTTC. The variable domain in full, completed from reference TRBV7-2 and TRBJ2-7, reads GAGVSQSPSNKVTEKGKDVELRCDPISGHTALYWYRQSLGQGLEFLIYFQGNSAPDKSGLPSDRFSAERTGGSVSTLTIQRTQQEDSAVYLCASSFASGRNEQYFGPGTRLTVT.

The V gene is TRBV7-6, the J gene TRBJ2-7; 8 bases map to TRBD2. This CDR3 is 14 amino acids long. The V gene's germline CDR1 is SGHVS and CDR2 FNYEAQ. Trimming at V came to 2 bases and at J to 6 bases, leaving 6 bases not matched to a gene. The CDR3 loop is CASSLYPAGGEQYF. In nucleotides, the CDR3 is TGTGCCAGCAGCTTATACCCGGCGGGGGGCGAGCAGTACTTC.